This T cell receptor (beta chain) was retrieved from a study of early T cells in non-severe SARS-CoV-2 infection. Study details: Investigators sequenced bulk RNA drawn from unsorted whole blood, and chains remained unpaired. Whole-study findings and limits: Reliance on VDJdb matching favored anti-spike CD8 responses; private and CD4 specificities were missed.

The germline V gene encodes CDR1 WSHSY and CDR2 SAAADI. Between the trimmed V and J ends, which lost 8 bases and 5 bases, there was a span of 12 bases. This CDR3 contains 12 residues. Attached unique molecular identifiers marked individual cDNA molecules. One entry per CDR3 protein results from TCRdb running MiXCR on the 5' RACE reads. The sample has tens of thousands of distinct CDR3 sequences; about 9.9% are singletons. A word on this clonotype: What it binds is not known.

V usage is TRBV10-2 and J usage is TRBJ2-5; D remains unclear. Sequencing was carried out using whole blood. The receptor was isolated from an adult who was a healthcare worker with PCR-confirmed SARS-CoV-2 infection or an uninfected control (not recorded which). The CDR3 region is CASSMVWETQYF. CDR3 nucleotide sequence: TGCGCCAGCTCCATGGTTTGGGAGACCCAGTACTTC.